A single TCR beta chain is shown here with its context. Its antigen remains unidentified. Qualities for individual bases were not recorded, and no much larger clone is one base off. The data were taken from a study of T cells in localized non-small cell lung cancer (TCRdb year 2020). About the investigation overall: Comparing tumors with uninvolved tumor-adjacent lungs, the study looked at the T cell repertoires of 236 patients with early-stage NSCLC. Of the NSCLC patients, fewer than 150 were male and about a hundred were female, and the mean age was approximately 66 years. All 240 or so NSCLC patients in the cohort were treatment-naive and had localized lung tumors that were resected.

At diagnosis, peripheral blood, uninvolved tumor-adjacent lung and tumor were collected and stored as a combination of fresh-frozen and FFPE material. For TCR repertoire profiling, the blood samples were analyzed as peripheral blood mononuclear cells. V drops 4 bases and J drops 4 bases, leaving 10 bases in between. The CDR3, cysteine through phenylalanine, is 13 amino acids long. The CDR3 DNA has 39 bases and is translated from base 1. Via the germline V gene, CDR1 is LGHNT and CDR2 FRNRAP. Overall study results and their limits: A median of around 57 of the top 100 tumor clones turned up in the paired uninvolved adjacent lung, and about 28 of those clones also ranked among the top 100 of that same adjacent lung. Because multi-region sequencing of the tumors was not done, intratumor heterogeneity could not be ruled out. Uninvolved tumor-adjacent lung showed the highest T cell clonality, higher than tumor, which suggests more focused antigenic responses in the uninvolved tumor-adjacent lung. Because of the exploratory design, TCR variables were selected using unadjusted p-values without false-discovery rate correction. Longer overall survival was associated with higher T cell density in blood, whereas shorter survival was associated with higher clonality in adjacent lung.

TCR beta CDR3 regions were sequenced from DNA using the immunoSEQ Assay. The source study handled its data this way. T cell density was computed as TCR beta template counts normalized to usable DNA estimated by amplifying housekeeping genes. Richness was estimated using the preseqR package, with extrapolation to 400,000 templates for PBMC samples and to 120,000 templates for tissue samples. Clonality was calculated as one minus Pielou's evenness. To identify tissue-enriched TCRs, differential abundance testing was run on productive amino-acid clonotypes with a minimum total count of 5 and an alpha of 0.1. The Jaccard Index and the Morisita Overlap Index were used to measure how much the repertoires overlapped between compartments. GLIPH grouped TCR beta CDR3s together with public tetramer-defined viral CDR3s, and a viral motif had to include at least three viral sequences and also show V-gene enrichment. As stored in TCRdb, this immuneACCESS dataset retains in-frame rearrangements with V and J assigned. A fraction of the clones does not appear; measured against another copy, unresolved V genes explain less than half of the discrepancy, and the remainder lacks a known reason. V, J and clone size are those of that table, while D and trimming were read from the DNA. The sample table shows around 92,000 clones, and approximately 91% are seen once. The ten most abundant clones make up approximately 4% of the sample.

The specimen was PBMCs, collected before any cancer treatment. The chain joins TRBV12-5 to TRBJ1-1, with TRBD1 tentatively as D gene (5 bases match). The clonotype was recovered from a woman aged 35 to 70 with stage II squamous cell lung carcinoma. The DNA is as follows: TGTGCTAGTGGTTCGGAGGGGCTCACTGAAGCTTTCTTT. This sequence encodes CASGSEGLTEAFF.